A single sample is the source of the 13 T cell receptor beta chains below, sequenced in a study of blood T cell repertoires in COVID-19. Profiled with immunoSEQ multiplex PCR; TCRdb holds only in-frame clones, not every one. In the table there are about 250,000 clones, under 90% of which are singletons. The specimen sequenced was peripheral blood. These receptor sequences come from a woman aged 40 to 49 who had recovered from COVID-19.

About this clone itself: The same CDR3 is also encoded by other DNA sequences in this sample. This chain connects TRBV27 to TRBJ2-7; TRBD1 might be the D (5 bases). The germline V gene has CDR1 MNHEY and CDR2 SMNVEV (reference sequence). V was pared by 5 bases and J by 4 bases, with 12 bases between. This CDR3 is 13 amino acids long. DNA of the CDR3: TGTGCCAGCAGTCTGGGGCTGGGTTACGAGCAGTACTTC. Translating gives CASSLGLGYEQYF.

The V call is TRBV5-1, the J call TRBJ2-3, with no clear D. Trimming pared 4 bases from V and 0 bases from J, leaving 15 bases between. Germline V CDR1 and CDR2: SGHRS, YFSETQ. This CDR3 has 16 amino acids. CDR3 sequence: CASSPRISSSTDTQYF. In DNA, the CDR3 is TGCGCCAGCAGCCCCCGAATTAGTTCTAGCACAGATACGCAGTATTTT.

V and J are TRBV7-9 and TRBJ1-2; TRBD1 aligns across 10 bases. From germline, CDR1 is SEHNR and CDR2 FQNEAQ (reference sequence). The CDR3 contains 16 residues. V trimming: 4 bases; J trimming: 5 bases; junction bases outside the gene matches: 10. The chain's CDR3 is CASSSLTRDRGYGYTF. The CDR3 DNA sequence: TGTGCCAGCAGCTCACTCACCCGGGACAGGGGATATGGCTACACCTTC.

V and J are TRBV30 and TRBJ2-7, with D tentatively TRBD2 (7 bases). V gave up 0 bases and J gave up 4 bases, with 22 bases separating them. Germline assignment: CDR1 GTSNPN and CDR2 SVGIG (reference sequence). The CDR3 runs 17 residues. The DNA of the CDR3 is TGTGCCTGGAGTGTACTCGCGGGGGCCCCTAACTCTTACGAGCAGTACTTC. Translated: CAWSVLAGAPNSYEQYF.

V usage is TRBV7-9 and J usage is TRBJ1-2; 7 positions match TRBD1. Trimming at V came to 4 bases and at J to 3 bases, leaving 2 bases not matched to a gene. This CDR3 comprises 13 residues. The germline CDR1 and CDR2 sequences are SEHNR and FQNEAQ (reference sequence). The DNA for the CDR3 is TGTGCCAGCAGCTCCGGACAGGACTATGGCTACACCTTC. Translated, it gives CASSSGQDYGYTF.

This clone has just one count. This chain connects TRBV24-1 to TRBJ2-2; TRBD2 agrees at 8 bases. Per the germline V gene, CDR1 is KGHDR and CDR2 is SFDVKD. The CDR3 spans 19 residues. V shed 0 bases and J 0 bases; nucleotides not matched to a gene: 8. CDR3 region: CATSDLQIHSGTNTGELFF. CDR3 in DNA: TGTGCCACCAGTGATTTGCAAATCCATAGCGGGACGAACACCGGGGAGCTGTTTTTT.

This clone has just one count. The chain employs TRBV7-3 and TRBJ2-7, with D perhaps TRBD1 (5 bases). CDR3 size: 17 residues. The germline V gene encodes CDR1 SGHTA and CDR2 FQGTGA. Trimming removed 5 bases at V and 0 bases at J, with 20 bases between. The CDR3, as DNA: TGTGCCAGCAGCCTAGGGGTAGTGGGATCGAGCTCCTACGAGCAGTACTTC. Translated: CASSLGVVGSSSYEQYF.

This CDR3 is CASSETVNQPQHF. The CDR3 nucleotides are TGTGCCAGCAGTGAAACAGTTAATCAGCCCCAGCATTTT. J is TRBJ1-5 and V is TRBV6-1; D gene ambiguous. Germline CDR1 reads MNHNS; CDR2 reads SASEGT. Trimming removed 2 bases at V and 4 bases at J, with 6 bases between. This CDR3 has 13 residues.

The CDR3 DNA reads as TGCAGCGTTGAAGATCAATCGGGGTCCACTGAAGCTTTCTTT. It yields the protein CSVEDQSGSTEAFF. This chain uses TRBV29-1 with TRBJ1-1; D is undetermined. The germline V gene encodes CDR1 SQVTM and CDR2 ANQGSEA. Trimming shortened V by 0 bases and J by 4 bases, and 12 bases separated the two germline ends. The length of the CDR3 is 14 residues.

In its sample, this clone was seen once. The rearrangement joins TRBV30 to TRBJ2-7; tentative D call: TRBD2 (6 bases). The CDR3 sequence is 16 residues long. Between the trimmed V and J ends, which lost 0 bases and 0 bases, there was a span of 15 bases. The germline CDR1 and CDR2 sequences are GTSNPN and SVGIG (reference sequence). The chain's CDR3 is CAWSVSPDYRSYEQYF. The CDR3 nucleotides are TGTGCCTGGAGTGTATCCCCGGACTACCGCTCCTACGAGCAGTACTTC. The full variable domain, its missing parts supplied by reference TRBV30 and TRBJ2-7, is SQTIHQWPATLVQPVGSPLSLECTVEGTSNPNLYWYRQAAGRGLQLLFYSVGIGQISSEVPQNLSASRPQDRQFILSSKKLLLSDSGFYLCAWSVSPDYRSYEQYFGPGTRLTVT.

This chain links TRBV20-1 with TRBJ2-1; the match to TRBD2 covers 7 bases. The germline CDR1 and CDR2 sequences are DFQATT and SNEGSKA (reference sequence). Unmatched junction bases numbered 3, after V lost 3 bases and J lost 4 bases. CDR3 length: 13 residues. The CDR3 loop reads CSASREAYNEQFF. The CDR3 bases are TGCAGTGCTAGTCGGGAGGCGTACAATGAGCAGTTCTTC.

Only one count was recorded for this clone. The chain recombines TRBV7-8 with TRBJ1-1; 7 bases match TRBD1. The CDR3 consists of 16 residues. The junction had 5 bases not matched to a gene; V was cut back by 1 base and J by 0 bases. The germline CDR1 and CDR2 sequences are SGHVS and FQNEAQ. The CDR3: CASSLGSGTVNTEAFF. In DNA form, the CDR3 reads TGTGCCAGCAGCTTAGGATCTGGGACAGTGAACACTGAAGCTTTCTTT.

The rearrangement links TRBV6-6 to TRBJ1-5; D remains ambiguous. The germline gives CDR1 MNHNY, CDR2 SVGAGI (reference sequence). This CDR3 spans 14 amino acids. Trimming removed 8 bases at V and 2 bases at J, with 13 bases between. The CDR3 sequence is CASARPGGNQPQHF. As DNA, the CDR3 is TGTGCCAGCGCTCGGCCCGGGGGCAATCAGCCCCAGCATTTT.